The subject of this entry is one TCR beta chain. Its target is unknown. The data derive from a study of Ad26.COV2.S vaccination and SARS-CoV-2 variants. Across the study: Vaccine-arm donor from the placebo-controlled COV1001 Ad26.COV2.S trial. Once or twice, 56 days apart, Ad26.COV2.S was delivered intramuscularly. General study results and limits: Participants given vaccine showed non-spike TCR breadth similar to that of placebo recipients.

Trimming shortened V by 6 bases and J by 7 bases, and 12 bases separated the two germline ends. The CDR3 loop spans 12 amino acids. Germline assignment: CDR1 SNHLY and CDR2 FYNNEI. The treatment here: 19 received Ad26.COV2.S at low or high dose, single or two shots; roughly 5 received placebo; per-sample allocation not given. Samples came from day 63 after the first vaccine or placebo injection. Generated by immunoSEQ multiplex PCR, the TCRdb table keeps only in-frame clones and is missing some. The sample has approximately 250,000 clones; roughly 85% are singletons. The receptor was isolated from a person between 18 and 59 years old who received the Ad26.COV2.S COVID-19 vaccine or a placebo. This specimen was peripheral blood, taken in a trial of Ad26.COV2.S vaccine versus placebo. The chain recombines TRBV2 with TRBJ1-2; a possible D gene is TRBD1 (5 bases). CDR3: CASSAGLSGYTF. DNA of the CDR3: TGTGCCAGCAGCGCAGGGTTGAGTGGCTACACCTTC.